What follows are 29 T cell receptor beta chains derived from one specimen sequenced in a study of cytomegalovirus exposure and HLA in healthy donors. The PCR employed 60 Vbeta primers together with 13 Jbeta primers. Using immunoSEQ multiplex PCR, the repertoire was profiled, and TCRdb retains in-frame clones only, with some absent. The sample records around 200,000 clones, about 80% being singletons. Material: PBMCs. These receptors were collected from a young woman in good health and CMV-seropositive.

As regards this clone: The same CDR3 arises from other DNA sequences in this sample as well. This sequence joins TRBV7-2 and TRBJ2-5; unclear D gene. V lost 1 base and J lost 5, with 5 bases in between. The CDR3 is 12 residues long. In germline, CDR1 is SGHTA, CDR2 FQGNSA. Here the CDR3 reads CASSLGRETQYF. The CDR3, as DNA: TGTGCCAGCAGCTTAGGTCGGGAGACCCAGTACTTC.

V is TRBV4-1 and J is TRBJ1-1, with 7 bases matching TRBD1. Germline values: CDR1 MGHRA, CDR2 YSYEKL. The J segment lost 4 bases and the V segment lost 4 bases, leaving 6 bases of the junction unmatched. The length of the CDR3 is 14 residues. CDR3 amino acids: CASSLRQGTTEAFF. DNA for the CDR3: TGCGCCAGCAGCCTACGACAGGGCACCACTGAAGCTTTCTTT.

The genes are TRBV6-1 and TRBJ2-3, with D unresolved. The V gene's germline CDR1 is MNHNS and CDR2 SASEGT. Between the trimmed V and J ends, which lost 7 bases and 6 bases, there was a span of 20 bases. This CDR3 has 15 residues. The CDR3 sequence is CASKEWANSGDTQYF. Written as DNA, the CDR3 is TGTGCCAGCAAAGAATGGGCAAACAGTGGGGATACGCAGTATTTT.

The J gene is TRBJ1-2, the V gene TRBV30, with D unclear. V was trimmed by 4 bases and J by 0 bases, leaving 18 bases between them. Germline CDR1 is GTSNPN and CDR2 is SVGIG (reference sequence). CDR3 length equals 16 residues. The CDR3 nucleotides read TGTGCCTGGACGGTTATCCCAGGTTTAGCTAACTATGGCTACACCTTC. Protein product: CAWTVIPGLANYGYTF.

The chain joins TRBV27 to TRBJ1-2; 7 bases are shared with TRBD1. V dropped 3 bases and J dropped 3; count of bases not matched to a gene: 7. CDR1 is MNHEY, CDR2 SMNVEV, per germline (reference sequence). The CDR3 has 15 residues. Written as DNA, the CDR3 is TGTGCCAGCAGTTTGGCCCAGGGACAGTACTATGGCTACACCTTC. Translation: CASSLAQGQYYGYTF.

This chain connects TRBV6-5 to TRBJ2-2, with D possibly being TRBD1 (6 bases). Trimming shortened V by 6 bases and J by 6 bases, and 11 bases separated the two germline ends. Germline-derived CDR1 and CDR2 are MNHEY and SVGAGI. The CDR3 loop spans 13 amino acids. The CDR3 region has the DNA TGTGCCAGCAGGGTACAGGGTGCCGGGGAGCTGTTTTTT. Protein product: CASRVQGAGELFF.

The chain is built from TRBV5-1 and TRBJ1-1; D gene ambiguous. Trimming pared 0 bases from V and 3 bases from J, leaving 9 bases between. Germline assignment: CDR1 SGHRS and CDR2 YFSETQ. This CDR3 has 14 residues. CDR3 DNA: TGCGCCAGCAGCTTGGACATCGGGGACACTGAAGCTTTCTTT. Translation gives CASSLDIGDTEAFF.

This clone occurred a few times. The chain combines TRBV11-2 with TRBJ1-2; D is unresolved. Germline lookup yields CDR1 SGHAT and CDR2 FQNNGV. Trimming took off 3 bases at V and 2 bases at J, with 10 bases between the two ends. The CDR3 is made up of 14 amino acids. The chain's CDR3 is CASSLGSLNYGYTF. The CDR3 DNA is TGTGCCAGCAGCTTGGGCAGTCTAAACTATGGCTACACCTTC.

The J gene is TRBJ1-1, the V gene TRBV30; 9 nucleotides match TRBD1. CDR1 is GTSNPN, CDR2 SVGIG, per germline (reference sequence). The CDR3 totals 15 residues. CDR3 region: CAYLRDRVGDTEAFF. DNA of the CDR3: TGTGCATACCTACGGGACAGGGTCGGGGACACTGAAGCTTTCTTT.

This clone appeared a single time. An end of the junction does not agree with germline; a read error may underlie this. Other DNA sequences in this specimen translate into the identical CDR3. The V call is TRBV5-1, the J call TRBJ1-4; tentative D call: TRBD1 (5 bases). This CDR3 region has 15 residues. Germline CDR1 and CDR2: SGHRS and YFSETQ. The CDR3 sequence: CASSLEGRVEEKLFF. CDR3 DNA: TGCGCCAGCAGCTTGGAGGGCAGGGTCGAAGAAAAGCTGTTTTTT.

This rearrangement joins TRBV5-1 to TRBJ1-1, with D maybe TRBD1 (5 bases). Germline CDR1 and CDR2: SGHRS and YFSETQ. Trimming took off 5 bases at V and 4 bases at J, with 9 bases between the two ends. This CDR3 comprises 12 residues. The CDR3 sequence: CASSQGGTEAFF. The DNA for the CDR3 is TGCGCCAGCAGTCAGGGAGGCACTGAAGCTTTCTTT.

The rearrangement uses TRBV30 and TRBJ1-5; 7 nucleotides line up with TRBD1. Germline CDR1 is GTSNPN and CDR2 is SVGIG (reference sequence). This CDR3 has 15 residues. J gave up 6 bases and V 3 bases, and 11 bases lay outside the gene matches. The CDR3, as DNA: TGTGCCTGGAGCAGCGGACAGGTGGGAAGTCAGCCCCAGCATTTT. This translates into CAWSSGQVGSQPQHF.

The gene calls are TRBV28 and TRBJ1-2, with 7 positions matching TRBD1. The ends lost 8 bases at V and 4 bases at J; junction bases unmatched: 16. Germline CDR1 and CDR2: MDHEN and SYDVKM. This CDR3 contains 16 residues. The CDR3, as DNA: TGTGCCAGCTTAGGAGGGGGCTATGCCCAGACCTATGGCTACACCTTC. Residues: CASLGGGYAQTYGYTF.

The chain is built from TRBV18 and TRBJ2-5; 8 bases map to TRBD1. Germline trimming cut 5 bases from V and 5 bases from J; bases unmatched to any gene: 1. The CDR3 contains 12 residues. CDR1 is KGHSH, CDR2 LQKENI, per germline. CDR3 amino acids: CASSDRGETQYF. CDR3 DNA: TGTGCCAGCTCAGACAGGGGTGAGACCCAGTACTTC.

This clone was picked up a small number of times. This chain links TRBV28 with TRBJ1-4; D is undetermined. V lost 3 bases and J 4 bases, leaving 6 bases between the germline ends. From germline, CDR1 is MDHEN and CDR2 SYDVKM. The CDR3 consists of 13 residues. The CDR3 bases are TGTGCCAGCAGTTTGCGTCTTAATGAAAAACTGTTTTTT. It encodes CASSLRLNEKLFF.

This clone came up a few times. The chain joins TRBV6-5 to TRBJ1-5, with D tentatively TRBD1 (6 bases). This CDR3 contains 15 residues. The germline V gene encodes CDR1 MNHEY and CDR2 SVGAGI. V was cut by 0 bases and J by 4 bases, with 10 bases left in between. CDR3 residues: CASSYSNRENQPQHF. DNA of the CDR3: TGTGCCAGCAGTTACTCGAACAGGGAAAATCAGCCCCAGCATTTT.

The chain joins TRBV27 to TRBJ1-2; TRBD1 agrees at 9 bases. In germline, CDR1 is MNHEY, CDR2 SMNVEV (reference sequence). The CDR3 spans 17 residues. Trimming at V came to 5 bases and at J to 6 bases, leaving 16 bases not matched to a gene. The CDR3 DNA is TGTGCCAGCAGTCCGGGGACAGGGAATCGGGTAATGGATGGCTACACCTTC. This gives the protein CASSPGTGNRVMDGYTF.

This rearrangement joins TRBV7-6 to TRBJ2-7; 9 bases fit TRBD1. This CDR3 has 15 residues. Germline V gives CDR1 SGHVS, CDR2 FNYEAQ. Germline trimming cut 8 bases from V and 2 bases from J; bases unmatched to any gene: 10. CDR3 coding DNA: TGTGCCAGCGCGGGCCGGGACAGGGACCCCTACGAGCAGTACTTC. Translated, it gives CASAGRDRDPYEQYF. The full variable domain, in which reference TRBV7-6 and TRBJ2-7 provide the parts outside the CDR3, is GAGVSQSPRYKVTKRGQDVALRCDPISGHVSLYWYRQALGQGPEFLTYFNYEAQQDKSGLPNDRFSAERPEGSISTLTIQRTEQRDSAMYRCASAGRDRDPYEQYFGPGTRLTVT.

J is TRBJ2-1 and V is TRBV28; 7 bases are a match to TRBD2. The germline CDR1 and CDR2 sequences are MDHEN and SYDVKM. Trimming cost V 4 bases and J 0 bases; bases outside gene matches: 15. This CDR3 is built from 19 residues. CDR3 protein: CASSSPPGRETSSYNEQFF. CDR3 bases: TGTGCCAGCAGTTCACCCCCCGGGCGGGAGACGAGCTCCTACAATGAGCAGTTCTTC.

This rearrangement joins TRBV5-1 to TRBJ2-5; D possibly corresponds to TRBD1 (7 bases). Gene TRBJ2-7 matches the end of the DNA better, so the J call may be wrong. From germline, CDR1 is SGHRS and CDR2 YFSETQ. This CDR3 has 13 residues. The CDR3 protein is CASTAGGFYEQYF. The CDR3 bases are TGCGCCAGCACCGCAGGGGGGTTCTACGAGCAGTACTTC.

The chain is built from TRBV5-1 and TRBJ1-4; D might be TRBD1 (6 bases). The CDR3 extends over 15 amino acids. Between the trimmed V and J ends, which lost 4 bases and 5 bases, there was a span of 15 bases. CDR1 is SGHRS and CDR2 is YFSETQ in the germline V gene. CDR3 loop: CASSVADSWNEKLFF. The DNA for the CDR3 is TGCGCCAGCAGCGTCGCGGACAGTTGGAATGAAAAACTGTTTTTT.

This clone was counted a few times. This sequence joins TRBV7-2 and TRBJ1-6; D uncertain. Trimming removed 1 base at V and 9 bases at J, with 16 bases between. CDR3 length: 16 residues. Germline values: CDR1 SGHTA, CDR2 FQGNSA. The CDR3, as DNA: TGTGCCAGCAGCTTAGAGAAGAGGGAGTTGGGTTCACCCCTCCACTTT. Encoded protein: CASSLEKRELGSPLHF.

The rearrangement links TRBV9 to TRBJ2-7; the match to TRBD1 covers 7 bases. V shed 4 bases, J shed 3 bases, and the junction held 7 bases outside the gene matches. Looked up from germline, CDR1 is SGDLS and CDR2 is YYNGEE. CDR3 length: 14 residues. The CDR3 coding sequence is TGTGCCAGCAGCTCCCGGACAGGTAACTACGAGCAGTACTTC. Translation: CASSSRTGNYEQYF.

This chain links TRBV6-1 with TRBJ2-2, with TRBD1 matching 11 bases. Trimming took 6 bases from V and 6 from J; bases not matched to a gene: 6. CDR3 size: 15 residues. Germline values: CDR1 MNHNS, CDR2 SASEGT. CDR3 region: CASRAGTGGPGELFF. CDR3 sequence (DNA): TGTGCCAGCAGGGCCGGGACAGGGGGACCCGGGGAGCTGTTTTTT.

For the CDR3, the DNA is TGCGCCAGCAGCCAACTTCCGGGACTAGCGAATGAGCAGTTCTTC. Its translation is CASSQLPGLANEQFF. The chain combines TRBV4-1 with TRBJ2-1; 10 nucleotides agree with TRBD2. Germline V gene data show CDR1 as MGHRA and CDR2 as YSYEKL. The CDR3 is made up of 15 amino acids. Germline trimming cut 2 bases from V and 7 bases from J; bases unmatched to any gene: 5.

This clone was counted only a few times. Other nucleotide sequences from this sample produce the same CDR3. The genes are TRBV4-3 and TRBJ2-3; 13 bases line up with TRBD2. The CDR3 length is 16 residues. The junction had 2 bases not matched to a gene; V was cut back by 1 base and J by 4 bases. Germline-derived CDR1 and CDR2 are LGHNA and YSLEER. The CDR3 spells CASSQGLAGGADTQYF. CDR3 nucleotides: TGCGCCAGCAGCCAAGGACTAGCGGGGGGAGCAGATACGCAGTATTTT.

This clone was detected a few times. This chain links TRBV5-1 with TRBJ2-7; TRBD2 agrees at 8 bases. This CDR3 has 15 amino acids. Germline CDR1 reads SGHRS; CDR2 reads YFSETQ. The V and J ends lost 7 bases and 1 base, in that order; junction bases with no gene match: 10. The CDR3 DNA follows: TGCGCCAGCTCCCCGGGGGGGGTCCTATCCTACGAGCAGTACTTC. This sequence encodes CASSPGGVLSYEQYF.

The genes are TRBV11-2 and TRBJ2-7; D is undetermined. Germline CDR1 is SGHAT and CDR2 is FQNNGV. The germline V and J ends were trimmed by 1 base and 0 bases, with 10 bases remaining between them. The CDR3 has 15 residues. CDR3 nucleotide sequence: TGTGCCAGCAGCTTAGTGGTCGGTACCTCCTACGAGCAGTACTTC. This codes for CASSLVVGTSYEQYF.

The chain couples TRBV9 to TRBJ2-5, with 15 positions matching TRBD2. Trimming took 2 bases from V and 4 from J; bases not matched to a gene: 3. Germline CDR1 and CDR2: SGDLS and YYNGEE. There are 16 residues in the CDR3. The CDR3 spells CASSVGLAGGLETQYF. The CDR3 DNA reads as TGTGCCAGCAGCGTGGGACTAGCGGGGGGATTAGAGACCCAGTACTTC.